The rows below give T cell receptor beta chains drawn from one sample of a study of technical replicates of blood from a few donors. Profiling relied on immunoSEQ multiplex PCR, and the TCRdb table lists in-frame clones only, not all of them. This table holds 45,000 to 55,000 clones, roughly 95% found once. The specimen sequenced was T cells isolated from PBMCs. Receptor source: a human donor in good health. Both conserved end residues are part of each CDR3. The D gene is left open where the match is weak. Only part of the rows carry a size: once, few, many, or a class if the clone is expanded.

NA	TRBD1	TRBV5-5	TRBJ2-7	TGTGCCAGCAGTCCTATCGGGACAGGGGGCTACGAGCAGTACTTC	CASSPIGTGGYEQYF
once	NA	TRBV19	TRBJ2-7	TGTGCCAGTAGTATTAGTGGAGGCGCGTACGAGCAGTACTTC	CASSISGGAYEQYF
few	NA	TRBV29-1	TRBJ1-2	TGCAGCGTTGCTGGGAGGGGCACTAACTATGGCTACACCTTC	CSVAGRGTNYGYTF
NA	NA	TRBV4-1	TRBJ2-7	TGCGCCAGCAGCCAAGCTCCCAGAATGTACGAGCAGTACTTC	CASSQAPRMYEQYF
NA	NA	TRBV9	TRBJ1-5	TGTGCCAGCAGCGTGTACCCTCGCGGGACCCAGCATTTT	CASSVYPRGTQHF
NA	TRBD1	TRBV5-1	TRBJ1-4	TGCGCCAGCAGCTCGGGGACAGCCAATGAAAAACTGTTTTTT	CASSSGTANEKLFF
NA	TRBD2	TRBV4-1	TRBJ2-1	TGCGCCAGCCGACTAGCAGGGTACAATGAGCAGTTCTTC	CASRLAGYNEQFF
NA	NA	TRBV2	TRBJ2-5	TGTGCCAGCTCGAGGCAAGAGACCCAGTACTTC	CASSRQETQYF
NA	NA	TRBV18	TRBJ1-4	TGTGCCAGCTCCCCCCCTCTTGAGGATCCGGGGTGGGCTAATGAAAAACTGTTTTTT	CASSPPLEDPGWANEKLFF
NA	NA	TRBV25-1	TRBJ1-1	TGTGCCAGCAGTGAATTTGGAGGGAACACTGAAGCTTTCTTT	CASSEFGGNTEAFF
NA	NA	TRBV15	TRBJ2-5	TGTGCCACCAGCAGAGAGAAACCAGAGGTTCAAGGGACCCAGTACTTC	CATSREKPEVQGTQYF
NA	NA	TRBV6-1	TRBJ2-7	TGTGCCAGCAGTACTATAAACTACGAGCAGTACTTC	CASSTINYEQYF
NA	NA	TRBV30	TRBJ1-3	TGTGCCTGGACCCATGGACAGATCTCTGGAAACACCATATATTTT	CAWTHGQISGNTIYF
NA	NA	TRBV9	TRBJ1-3	TGTGCCAGCAGCGTAGGCCCTCTAGGGGCAGGAAACACCATATATTTT	CASSVGPLGAGNTIYF
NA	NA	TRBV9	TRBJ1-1	TGTGCCAGCAGCATACAGGCCCTGAACACTGAAGCTTTCTTT	CASSIQALNTEAFF
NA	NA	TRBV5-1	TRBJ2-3	TGCGCCAGCAGCCCGAAGGGGGGGGGTAGCACAGATACGCAGTATTTT	CASSPKGGGSTDTQYF
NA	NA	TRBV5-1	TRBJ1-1	TGCGCCAGCAGCTTGGAGCGGGCAGGGTGGCTGGCTTTCTTT	CASSLERAGWLAFF
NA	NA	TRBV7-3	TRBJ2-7	TGTGCCAGCAGACACAATAGCGGAACGGACTACGAGCAGTACTTC	CASRHNSGTDYEQYF
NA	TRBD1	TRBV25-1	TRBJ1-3	TGTGCCAGCTTCGGGACAGGAGAAAACACCATATATTTT	CASFGTGENTIYF
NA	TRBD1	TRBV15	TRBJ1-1	TGTGCCACCAGCAGAGAGTCATCGGGTGCACAGGGGGCTGAAGCTTTCTTT	CATSRESSGAQGAEAFF
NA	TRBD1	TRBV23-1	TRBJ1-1	TGCGCCAGCAGTCTTCCGGGAGTGAAGGGGACAGTGAACACTGAAGCTTTCTTT	CASSLPGVKGTVNTEAFF
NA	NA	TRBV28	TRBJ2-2	TGTGCCAGCAGTCCCGGGTTCGGGAACACCGGGGAGCTGTTTTTT	CASSPGFGNTGELFF
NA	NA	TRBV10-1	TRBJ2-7	TGCGCCCCTGGCATCTCCTACGAGCAGTACTTC	CAPGISYEQYF
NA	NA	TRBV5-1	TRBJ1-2	TGCGCCAGCAGGACGAGGAATAACTATGGCTACACCTTC	CASRTRNNYGYTF